This entry concerns a single TCR beta chain. This clonotype showed up many times. Its recognized antigen is unknown. No base-level quality is on record; no much larger clone is a single base apart. From its cysteine to its phenylalanine, the CDR3 spans 14 amino acids. The only DNA kept is the CDR3, 42 bases in frame from the first base. The germline V gene encodes CDR1 MNHEY and CDR2 SVGAGI. Germline trimming amounts to 6 bases on V and 4 bases on J, with 7 as the count of junction bases outside the gene matches. Sequencing was performed on an Illumina HiSeq 1500. Clones were called with MiXCR by TCRdb after fastp trimmed the public reads at Q25, and only in-frame beta chains were retained. Rows merge per CDR3 protein into single entries with the most common DNA and genes. This sample has 450,000 to 600,000 distinct CDR3 sequences in its table, and around 10% of those were observed once. Around 9.6% of the sample lies in the top ten.

The data originate from a study of T cell repertoires in cytomegalovirus infection (dated 2019 in TCRdb). Turning to the overall study: Donor HLA type was relevant to the analysis, as public TCR beta signatures indicated carriage of CMV infection together with the matching HLA type. General findings and caveats noted by the study authors: Carriers of CMV infection plus the relevant HLA type were discriminated by the cumulative frequency of public TCR beta family members in the study cohort and in an independent approximately 340-donor cohort. The ex vivo response was dominated by HLA-C-restricted CMV-specific TCR beta clonotypes, and the single most frequent clonotype in two of eight donors was supplied by these HLA-C-restricted clonotypes.

The sample consisted of PBMCs. The chain uses TRBV6-5 and TRBJ1-2; 8 junctional bases match TRBD1. This clonotype was sampled from a human donor in good health (CMV status not recorded). Some clones in this sample may be carry-over from other donors' samples. The CDR3 reads CASSPRGQGYGYTF. DNA sequence: TGTGCCAGCAGCCCCAGGGGGCAAGGCTATGGCTACACCTTC.